Listed here are 25 T cell receptor beta chains from one sample, sequenced in a study of CD8 T cells in ankylosing spondylitis. Findings and caveats of the study: A motif of under ten highly homologous TCR beta variants was seen as apparently characteristic of ankylosing spondylitis blood.

One entry per CDR3 protein results from TCRdb running MiXCR on the 5' RACE reads. The table has about 500,000 distinct CDR3 sequences, 12% seen once. These receptors lack a known antigen. The sample consisted of blood, either unsorted or a sorted T cell fraction (not recorded which). These receptors were taken from a male donor with ankylosing spondylitis.

V usage is TRBV7-6 and J usage is TRBJ2-2, with 7 positions matching TRBD2. This CDR3 spans 16 amino acids. Germline trimming cut 3 bases from V and 4 bases from J; bases unmatched to any gene: 8. Per germline, CDR1 SGHVS and CDR2 FNYEAQ. CDR3 nucleotides: TGTGCCAGCAGCTTTCGATCCGGGACTATCACCGGGGAGCTGTTTTTT. As protein: CASSFRSGTITGELFF.

The chain is built from TRBV12-3 or TRBV12-4 and TRBJ1-1; D not resolved. The CDR3 contains 13 residues. V was pared by 6 bases and J by 5 bases, with 13 bases between. In DNA form, the CDR3 reads TGTGCCAGCAGGGACCCACCTGAAACTGAAGCTTTCTTT. Translation gives CASRDPPETEAFF.

The table lists this clonotype with many counts. This chain links TRBV2 with TRBJ2-3; weak D call: TRBD2 (6 bases). Germline-derived CDR1 and CDR2 are SNHLY and FYNNEI. The CDR3 extends over 16 amino acids. The ends were cut back, 6 bases at V and 6 bases at J, with 22 bases in the middle. CDR3 bases: TGTGCCAGCAGGGCGGAGGCGGGAAGAATCGCCGATACGCAGTATTTT. Residues: CASRAEAGRIADTQYF.

The chain employs TRBV29-1 and TRBJ1-1; weak D call: TRBD1 (5 bases). The length of the CDR3 is 14 residues. Germline V gene data show CDR1 as SQVTM and CDR2 as ANQGSEA. V was shortened by 5 bases and J by 2 bases, with 15 bases between the two germline ends. The CDR3 sequence: CSVSSGVPNTEAFF. In nucleotides, the CDR3 is TGCAGCGTTAGTTCGGGGGTGCCCAACACTGAAGCTTTCTTT.

This chain uses TRBV3-1 with TRBJ2-3; 14 nucleotides line up with TRBD2. Trimming removed 8 bases from V and 2 bases from J; junction bases left unmatched: 3. The CDR3 extends over 15 amino acids. Germline CDR1 reads LGHDT; CDR2 reads YNNKEL (reference sequence). CDR3 in amino acids: CASGLAGGTTDTQYF. In DNA, the CDR3 is TGTGCCAGCGGACTAGCGGGAGGTACCACAGATACGCAGTATTTT.

The sample holds many counts of this clonotype. This chain uses TRBV27 with TRBJ2-1; TRBD2 agrees at 7 bases. Per the germline V gene, CDR1 is MNHEY and CDR2 is SMNVEV (reference sequence). This CDR3 is 16 amino acids long. V shed 3 bases, J shed 5 bases, and the junction held 10 bases outside the gene matches. CDR3 coding DNA: TGTGCCAGCAGTTTCGGTCTAACTAGCGAGAACAATGAGCAGTTCTTC. Translated, it gives CASSFGLTSENNEQFF.

This rearrangement joins TRBV20-1 to TRBJ2-1, with TRBD1 matching over 8 bases. Germline CDR1 is DFQATT and CDR2 is SNEGSKA (reference sequence). There are 17 residues in the CDR3. After removal of 0 bases from V and 2 bases from J, the junction contained 9 bases not matched to a gene. This chain's CDR3 is CSARDVSGTGAYNEQFF. DNA for the CDR3: TGCAGTGCTAGAGATGTTAGTGGGACAGGAGCCTACAATGAGCAGTTCTTC.

The chain recombines TRBV7-2 with TRBJ2-2; D not resolved. Trimming removed 4 bases at V and 8 bases at J, with 11 bases between. Looked up from germline, CDR1 is SGHTA and CDR2 is FQGNSA. CDR3 length equals 13 residues. The CDR3 sequence is CASSSAVLGELFF. CDR3 nucleotides: TGTGCCAGCAGCTCCGCAGTGTTGGGGGAGCTGTTTTTT.

V usage is TRBV12-5 and J usage is TRBJ2-2, with 10 bases aligning to TRBD1. CDR1 is LGHNT, CDR2 FRNRAP, per germline. This CDR3 has 17 residues. The J segment lost 6 bases and the V segment lost 3 bases, leaving 10 bases of the junction unmatched. The CDR3 DNA is TGTGCTAGTGGTTTATGGGACAGGGGAAGAATTCCCGGGGAGCTGTTTTTT. This encodes CASGLWDRGRIPGELFF.

The J gene is TRBJ2-6, the V gene TRBV20-1; D unclear. The CDR3 loop spans 14 amino acids. Germline loops: CDR1 DFQATT, CDR2 SNEGSKA (reference sequence). Trimming stripped 3 bases from V and 1 base from J, with 7 bases between. The CDR3 region is CSASAISGANVLTF. Written as DNA, the CDR3 is TGCAGTGCTAGTGCGATTTCTGGGGCCAACGTCCTGACTTTC.

The chain employs TRBV20-1 and TRBJ1-6; a weak D match, TRBD1 (5 bases). Trimming removed 2 bases from V and 10 bases from J, with 15 bases in between. Germline CDR1 reads DFQATT; CDR2 reads SNEGSKA (reference sequence). This CDR3 is 14 amino acids long. The CDR3 bases are TGCAGTGCTAGATCAAATATGGGGGACTCACCCCTCCACTTT. It translates to CSARSNMGDSPLHF.

In its sample, this clonotype was seen a few times. The chain couples TRBV10-2 to TRBJ2-3; D may be TRBD2 (5 bases). Trimming took 8 bases from V and 5 from J, leaving 17 bases between them. This CDR3 spans 14 amino acids. Germline V gene lookup returns CDR1 WSHSY and CDR2 SAAADI. In nucleotides, the CDR3 is TGCGCCAGCGGGAGACAAACCCTATTAGATACGCAGTATTTT. It translates to CASGRQTLLDTQYF.

The genes are TRBV20-1 and TRBJ1-6; D gene uncertain. The CDR3 is 17 residues long. The germline V gene has CDR1 DFQATT and CDR2 SNEGSKA (reference sequence). Trimming left V 1 base short and J 0 bases short, with 13 bases between. The CDR3 spells CSARAVGKVSYNSPLHF. CDR3 bases: TGCAGTGCTAGAGCGGTTGGAAAGGTCTCCTATAATTCACCCCTCCACTTT.

In its sample, this clonotype was seen a few times. The CDR3 coding sequence is TGTGCCAGCAGTGAAGTTCAGGGGAGCACCGGGGAGCTGTTTTTT. The encoded protein is CASSEVQGSTGELFF. This chain joins TRBV2 and TRBJ2-2; D may be TRBD1 (6 bases). In germline, CDR1 is SNHLY, CDR2 FYNNEI. This CDR3 region has 15 residues. The V end lost 1 base, the J end lost 4 bases, and 10 bases lay between the germline ends.

The sample holds a few counts of this clonotype. The gene calls are TRBV2 and TRBJ2-6; TRBD1 agrees at 9 bases. V was pared by 4 bases and J by 0 bases, with 10 bases of the junction left unmatched. Germline V gives CDR1 SNHLY, CDR2 FYNNEI. CDR3 length equals 19 residues. CDR3 sequence (DNA): TGTGCCAGCAGTGGGGGGACAGGGTTCCGATCCTCTGGGGCCAACGTCCTGACTTTC. Its translation: CASSGGTGFRSSGANVLTF.

In its sample, this clonotype was seen a few times. The rearrangement uses TRBV3-1 and TRBJ2-7, with D unclear. The CDR3 extends over 13 amino acids. Trimming removed 4 bases from V and 4 bases from J, with 11 bases in between. The germline CDR1 and CDR2 sequences are LGHDT and YNNKEL (reference sequence). CDR3 nucleotides: TGTGCCAGCAGCCTGAACCTACCGTACGAGCAGTACTTC. The encoded protein is CASSLNLPYEQYF.

This chain joins TRBV18 and TRBJ2-5, with D possibly matching TRBD2 (6 bases). CDR1 KGHSH and CDR2 LQKENI come from the germline V gene. Trimming stripped 3 bases from V and 1 base from J, with 9 bases between. This CDR3 is built from 14 residues. The DNA for the CDR3 is TGTGCCAGCTCACCCCCGGGACTCCAAGAGACCCAGTACTTC. Amino acid sequence: CASSPPGLQETQYF.

This clonotype was picked up many times. The genes are TRBV5-1 and TRBJ2-1, with a weak D call TRBD2 (6 bases). Trimming cost V 6 bases and J 5 bases, with 15 bases left between them. CDR3 length: 14 residues. Looked up from germline, CDR1 is SGHRS and CDR2 is YFSETQ. CDR3 sequence: CASTPGTSDNEQFF. CDR3 coding DNA: TGCGCCAGCACCCCCGGGACTTCCGACAATGAGCAGTTCTTC.

This clonotype has at least ten counts. This chain joins TRBV24-1 and TRBJ2-7; D perhaps matches TRBD2 (6 bases). This CDR3 has 16 amino acids. Germline V gene sequence: CDR1 KGHDR, CDR2 SFDVKD. The ends were cut back, 3 bases at V and 0 bases at J, with 14 bases in the middle. CDR3 amino acids: CATSDIHGTFSYEQYF. CDR3 nucleotide sequence: TGTGCCACCAGTGATATTCATGGGACTTTCTCCTACGAGCAGTACTTC.

This clonotype was seen a handful of times. This rearrangement joins TRBV13 to TRBJ2-1; 9 bases match TRBD1. This CDR3 spans 15 amino acids. The germline gives CDR1 PRHDT, CDR2 FYEKMQ (reference sequence). The ends lost 5 bases at V and 8 bases at J; junction bases unmatched: 10. The CDR3 spells CASSPGTGFRYEQFF. The CDR3 nucleotides are TGTGCCAGCAGCCCCGGGACAGGGTTTCGGTATGAGCAGTTCTTC.

The chain carries TRBV7-2 and TRBJ1-6; D gene unclear. The germline CDR1 and CDR2 sequences are SGHTA and FQGNSA. The CDR3 covers 14 residues. V was clipped by 2 bases and J by 14 bases, with 16 bases between them. The CDR3 nucleotides read TGTGCCAGCAGCTTACTGACCGCTGGTCGAACCCTCCACTTT. The encoded protein is CASSLLTAGRTLHF.

This clonotype was counted many times. The V gene is TRBV12-3 or TRBV12-4, the J gene TRBJ2-2, with D tentatively TRBD1 (6 bases). The CDR3 loop spans 16 amino acids. Trimming removed 4 bases from V and 5 bases from J, with 17 bases in between. CDR3 nucleotide sequence: TGTGCCAGCAGTTGGGGGCCGGATGAACGGACCGGGGAGCTGTTTTTT. Translated: CASSWGPDERTGELFF.

As concerns this clonotype: A much larger clonotype is one base distant, so this may be a read error. The CDR3 ends on some other residue instead of the conserved phenylalanine or tryptophan, so this is likely a read error. The genes are TRBV7-6 and TRBJ1-1, with D possibly TRBD1 on 6 matching bases. V gave up 4 bases and J gave up 4 bases, with 16 bases separating them. CDR1 and CDR2 from the germline V gene are SGHVS and FNYEAQ. The CDR3 is made up of 15 amino acids. The CDR3 DNA sequence: TGTGCCAGCAGCTATCTACAGGGATACGGCACTGAAGCTTTCCTT. This encodes CASSYLQGYGTEAFL.

The rearrangement uses TRBV19 and TRBJ1-1; 7 positions agree with TRBD1. Trimming removed 6 bases from V and 0 bases from J; junction bases left unmatched: 7. The CDR3 sequence is 15 residues long. Germline loops: CDR1 LNHDA, CDR2 SQIVND (reference sequence). DNA of the CDR3: TGTGCCAGTAGGCGACAGGGTCCCGTGAACACTGAAGCTTTCTTT. Translated, it gives CASRRQGPVNTEAFF.

The chain couples TRBV20-1 to TRBJ2-1; D perhaps matches TRBD1 (7 bases). Per the germline V gene, CDR1 is DFQATT and CDR2 is SNEGSKA (reference sequence). V dropped 6 bases and J dropped 4 bases, with 16 bases sitting between them. This CDR3 region has 14 residues. The CDR3 here is CSALSGGIYNEQFF. The CDR3 DNA follows: TGCAGTGCCCTATCAGGGGGGATTTACAATGAGCAGTTCTTC.